These 30 T cell receptor beta chains were all obtained from the same sample, sequenced in a study of beta chain features in type 1 diabetes. Study-wide findings and caveats: Type 1 diabetes patients had moderately but significantly shorter TCRB CDR3s in all four CD4+ subsets.

What was sequenced were expressed TCRB transcripts, since all of the isolated RNA had been reverse transcribed. Sequencing used immunoSEQ multiplex PCR; TCRdb keeps in-frame clones, though not all of them. The sample lists around 310,000 clones; roughly 12% were seen once. Their cognate antigens are unknown. The sequencing sample was made of naive CD4+ T cells from blood. Receptors originate from a woman younger than 30 with type 1 diabetes.

The rearrangement links TRBV5-1 to TRBJ1-2, with TRBD1 as a possible D gene (5 bases). Per the germline V gene, CDR1 is SGHRS and CDR2 is YFSETQ. The V gene lost 0 bases and the J gene lost 6 bases, with 12 bases spanning the gap. The CDR3 sequence is 14 residues long. CDR3 region: CASSLVVSGDGYTF. DNA for the CDR3: TGCGCCAGCAGCTTGGTCGTTTCGGGGGATGGCTACACCTTC.

This clone was found a few times. The chain uses TRBV5-6 and TRBJ1-2; no firm D call. Trimming took 4 bases from V and 7 from J, leaving 20 bases between them. CDR3 length: 15 amino acids. CDR1 and CDR2 from the germline V gene are SGHDT and YYEEEE. The CDR3 DNA follows: TGTGCCAGCAGCGGCCCTAGCGGGTACCCCGTTGGCTACACCTTC. Translation: CASSGPSGYPVGYTF. Full variable domain (rest looked up from reference TRBV5-6 and TRBJ1-2): DAGVTQSPTHLIKTRGQQVTLRCSPKSGHDTVSWYQQALGQGPQFIFQYYEEEERQRGNFPDRFSGHQFPNYSSELNVNALLLGDSALYLCASSGPSGYPVGYTFGSGTRLTVV.

This chain links TRBV5-4 with TRBJ2-5; 14 bases are a match to TRBD2. Trimming cost V 4 bases and J 2 bases; bases outside gene matches: 7. CDR3 size: 17 residues. Germline assignment: CDR1 SGHNT and CDR2 YYREEE (reference sequence). As DNA, the CDR3 is TGTGCCAGCAGCCCCGGACTAGCGGGAGGCAGGCAAGAGACCCAGTACTTC. Its protein product is CASSPGLAGGRQETQYF.

CDR3 region: CATSANRGPYEQYV. The CDR3, as DNA: TGTGCCACCAGCGCCAACAGGGGGCCCTACGAGCAGTACGTC. The genes are TRBV15 and TRBJ2-7; 9 nucleotides line up with TRBD1. The CDR3 loop spans 14 amino acids. The trim removed 5 bases at V and 2 bases at J, leaving 4 bases unmatched. Germline loops: CDR1 LNHNV, CDR2 YYDKDF (reference sequence).

CDR3 nucleotide sequence: TGCGCCAGCAGCAGGGACTTTATCACAGATACGCAGTATTTT. Protein: CASSRDFITDTQYF. The chain carries TRBV5-1 and TRBJ2-3; TRBD2 might be the D (6 bases). CDR1 and CDR2 (germline): SGHRS, YFSETQ. The CDR3 has 14 amino acids. V was cut by 4 bases and J by 2 bases, with 11 bases left in between.

The J gene is TRBJ2-5, the V gene TRBV7-3; D perhaps matches TRBD1 (5 bases). This CDR3 region has 13 residues. V lost 4 bases, J lost 4 bases, and 10 bases lay in between. Germline-derived CDR1 and CDR2 are SGHTA and FQGTGA. CDR3 sequence (DNA): TGTGCCAGCAGCTACCAGGGAAGAGAGACCCAGTACTTC. Protein sequence: CASSYQGRETQYF.

This clone was observed a few times. The chain recombines TRBV5-1 with TRBJ2-1; D is unclear. CDR3 length: 15 residues. Looked up from germline, CDR1 is SGHRS and CDR2 is YFSETQ. Trimming pared 0 bases from V and 6 bases from J, leaving 13 bases between. CDR3 coding DNA: TGCGCCAGCAGCTTGGATTCCATAATCGGCAATGAGCAGTTCTTC. It encodes CASSLDSIIGNEQFF.

The chain combines TRBV5-1 with TRBJ1-1, with TRBD1 matching 7 bases. Germline trimming cut 4 bases from V and 1 base from J; bases unmatched to any gene: 7. This CDR3 region has 15 residues. Looked up from germline, CDR1 is SGHRS and CDR2 is YFSETQ. CDR3 in DNA: TGCGCCAGCAGCCCGACAGGGTCCCCGAACACTGAAGCTTTCTTT. It translates to CASSPTGSPNTEAFF.

The chain employs TRBV15 and TRBJ2-7; D is perhaps TRBD1 (6 bases). Germline lookup yields CDR1 LNHNV and CDR2 YYDKDF (reference sequence). This CDR3 is 16 amino acids long. Trimming stripped 3 bases from V and 3 bases from J, with 18 bases between. The CDR3 DNA is TGTGCCACCAGCAGCCGCAGGGGTGGCAGGGTCTACGAGCAGTACGTC. This encodes CATSSRRGGRVYEQYV.

A few counts support this clone. V gene TRBV5-1 combines with J gene TRBJ2-5; 7 bases agree with TRBD1. This CDR3 contains 14 residues. Germline loops: CDR1 SGHRS, CDR2 YFSETQ. V was pared by 2 bases and J by 3 bases, with 4 bases of the junction left unmatched. CDR3 sequence: CASSFQGQEETQYF. The CDR3 DNA is TGCGCCAGCAGCTTCCAAGGACAGGAAGAGACCCAGTACTTC.

This sequence joins TRBV4-1 and TRBJ2-2; D possibly corresponds to TRBD1 (6 bases). This CDR3 is 16 amino acids long. V was trimmed by 1 base and J by 4 bases, leaving 13 bases between them. CDR1 is MGHRA, CDR2 YSYEKL, per germline. CDR3: CASSQGGLEGTGELFF. Written as DNA, the CDR3 is TGCGCCAGCAGCCAAGGGGGGCTAGAGGGCACCGGGGAGCTGTTTTTT.

This chain joins TRBV23-1 and TRBJ1-2; D ambiguous. TRBV23-1 is noted as an ORF with a role that remains uncertain. V was trimmed by 0 bases and J by 4 bases, leaving 6 bases between them. The CDR3 has 13 amino acids. The CDR3 bases are TGCGCCAGCAGTCAATCGTCCAGCTATGGCTACACCTTC. It is translated as CASSQSSSYGYTF.

This chain uses TRBV4-3 with TRBJ2-1; 14 bases map to TRBD2. Germline lookup yields CDR1 LGHNA and CDR2 YSLEER. Trimming removed 1 base from V and 7 bases from J; junction bases left unmatched: 6. This CDR3 spans 17 amino acids. The CDR3 here is CASSQVGWTSGRNEQFF. CDR3 bases: TGCGCCAGCAGCCAAGTGGGGTGGACTAGCGGGAGGAATGAGCAGTTCTTC.

The rearrangement joins TRBV5-1 to TRBJ1-4, with 7 bases fitting TRBD1. Germline assignment: CDR1 SGHRS and CDR2 YFSETQ. Losses at the gene ends were 0 bases for V and 11 bases for J; bases not matched to a gene: 7. The CDR3 is 14 amino acids. The CDR3 loop reads CASSLEGGVRKLFF. DNA of the CDR3: TGCGCCAGCAGCTTGGAAGGGGGCGTTAGGAAACTGTTTTTT.

Only a few counts were recorded for this clone. The V call is TRBV19, the J call TRBJ1-2, with a possible D match to TRBD1 (5 bases). Per the germline V gene, CDR1 is LNHDA and CDR2 is SQIVND (reference sequence). This CDR3 has 13 residues. With 5 bases removed from V and 5 bases from J, the gap between germline ends came to 12 bases. The chain's CDR3 is CASSPSDKYGYTF. The CDR3, as DNA: TGTGCCAGTAGTCCCTCGGACAAATATGGCTACACCTTC.

This clone was detected a few times. Other DNA sequences within the sample encode an identical CDR3. The V and J genes are TRBV18 and TRBJ2-1, with D possibly being TRBD1 (6 bases). This CDR3 has 14 amino acids. The germline CDR1 and CDR2 sequences are KGHSH and LQKENI. Trimming removed 3 bases at V and 3 bases at J, with 9 bases between. The CDR3 nucleotides read TGTGCCAGCTCACCTCTGGACAGCTACAATGAGCAGTTCTTC. Amino acids: CASSPLDSYNEQFF.

This clone showed up just a few times. J is TRBJ2-1 and V is TRBV30; no firm D call. Trimming pared 0 bases from V and 12 bases from J, leaving 15 bases between. Germline CDR1 reads GTSNPN; CDR2 reads SVGIG (reference sequence). The length of the CDR3 is 13 residues. The CDR3 spells CAWSVEETISQFF. The CDR3, as DNA: TGTGCCTGGAGTGTAGAGGAAACCATCTCGCAGTTCTTC.

The chain joins TRBV2 to TRBJ2-7, with TRBD2 matching 7 bases. V lost 8 bases to trimming and J lost 2 bases; unmatched junction nucleotides: 0. The CDR3 loop spans 11 amino acids. CDR1 is SNHLY and CDR2 is FYNNEI in the germline V gene. The chain's CDR3 is CASGTTYEQYV. The DNA for the CDR3 is TGTGCCAGCGGGACTACCTACGAGCAGTACGTC.

This clone occurred a few times. Other DNA sequences of this sample code for an identical CDR3. CDR3 DNA sequence: TGCGCCAGCAGCTTGAGACAGGGAAGCTCCTACAATGAGCAGTTCTTC. The encoded protein is CASSLRQGSSYNEQFF. This chain connects TRBV5-1 to TRBJ2-1; 7 nucleotides line up with TRBD1. The CDR3 spans 16 residues. Germline CDR1 and CDR2: SGHRS and YFSETQ. Trimming took 1 base from V and 0 from J; bases not matched to a gene: 4.

On this clone itself: This sample also contains other DNA sequences that code for the same CDR3. This chain links TRBV6-1 with TRBJ1-5; the match to TRBD1 covers 8 bases. Germline loops: CDR1 MNHNS, CDR2 SASEGT. The ends lost 4 bases at V and 4 bases at J; junction bases unmatched: 3. The length of the CDR3 is 14 residues. The DNA of the CDR3 is TGTGCCAGCAGTGGAACAGGGGGGAATCAGCCCCAGCATTTT. This gives the protein CASSGTGGNQPQHF.

In its sample, this clone was seen a few times. This chain connects TRBV5-1 to TRBJ2-5, with 9 bases matching TRBD2. Germline assignment: CDR1 SGHRS and CDR2 YFSETQ. Trimming removed 1 base from V and 1 base from J; junction bases left unmatched: 11. The CDR3 loop spans 18 amino acids. The CDR3 is CASSLLAGVEGVQETQYF. CDR3 nucleotide sequence: TGCGCCAGCAGCTTGTTAGCGGGAGTGGAGGGGGTCCAAGAGACCCAGTACTTC.

Only a few counts were recorded for this clone. V usage is TRBV7-9 and J usage is TRBJ1-4, with D unclear. In germline, CDR1 is SEHNR, CDR2 FQNEAQ (reference sequence). V was trimmed by 1 base and J by 3 bases, leaving 6 bases between them. The CDR3 loop spans 14 amino acids. The CDR3 DNA is TGTGCCAGCAGCTTAGGCAGTCCTAATGAAAAACTGTTTTTT. As protein: CASSLGSPNEKLFF.

The chain combines TRBV5-6 with TRBJ2-7; 14 positions match TRBD2. Trimming at V came to 4 bases and at J to 3 bases, leaving 3 bases not matched to a gene. The CDR3 loop spans 15 amino acids. Germline-derived CDR1 and CDR2 are SGHDT and YYEEEE. CDR3: CASSPGLAGVYEQYF. The CDR3 DNA reads as TGTGCCAGCAGCCCGGGACTAGCGGGAGTCTACGAGCAGTACTTC.

This clone was seen a few times. The chain joins TRBV30 to TRBJ2-5; TRBD1 agrees at 9 bases. Germline-derived CDR1 and CDR2 are GTSNPN and SVGIG (reference sequence). The CDR3 contains 13 residues. Trimming cost V 7 bases and J 2 bases; bases outside gene matches: 5. In DNA form, the CDR3 reads TGTGCCTCATCCGGGACAGGGCAAGAGACCCAGTACTTC. Translating it yields CASSGTGQETQYF.

A few counts support this clone. The chain joins TRBV28 to TRBJ2-7, with 11 bases matching TRBD2. Germline trimming cut 4 bases from V and 2 bases from J; bases unmatched to any gene: 4. CDR3 length equals 15 residues. The germline V gene has CDR1 MDHEN and CDR2 SYDVKM. CDR3 DNA sequence: TGTGCCAGCAGTTCTGGGACTAGCGGAACCTACGAGCAGTACTTC. Translation: CASSSGTSGTYEQYF.

This clone was observed a handful of times. The chain joins TRBV25-1 to TRBJ2-3, with D possibly TRBD2 on 6 matching bases. The CDR3 contains 15 residues. CDR1 and CDR2 (germline): MGHDK, SYGVNS. Between the trimmed V and J ends, which lost 10 bases and 0 bases, there was a span of 17 bases. CDR3 protein: CATQAQRASTDTQYF. Here the CDR3 DNA reads TGTGCCACCCAGGCCCAGCGGGCCAGCACAGATACGCAGTATTTT.

The chain uses TRBV7-8 and TRBJ2-5; a possible D gene is TRBD2 (5 bases). The tail of the sequence fits TRBJ2-7 better, so the J call may be wrong. The germline gives CDR1 SGHVS, CDR2 FQNEAQ. This CDR3 is built from 16 residues. This chain's CDR3 is CASSLDTVLRENEQYF. CDR3 in DNA: TGTGCCAGCAGCTTAGATACGGTCCTGAGGGAGAACGAGCAGTACTTC.

This clone was seen a handful of times. The chain carries TRBV7-8 and TRBJ1-2; 9 nucleotides agree with TRBD1. This CDR3 spans 17 amino acids. After removal of 5 bases from V and 5 bases from J, the junction contained 15 bases not matched to a gene. From germline, CDR1 is SGHVS and CDR2 FQNEAQ. For the CDR3, the DNA is TGTGCCAGCAGCCACTACACAGGGGGCGCTGCTGGGTATGGCTACACCTTC. The encoded protein is CASSHYTGGAAGYGYTF.

This chain uses TRBV7-9 with TRBJ2-1; 11 bases are a match to TRBD1. The germline V gene has CDR1 SEHNR and CDR2 FQNEAQ (reference sequence). The V and J ends lost 5 bases and 9 bases, in that order; junction bases with no gene match: 6. CDR3 size: 14 residues. In DNA, the CDR3 is TGTGCCAGCAGCGCCGGACAGGGGGCGTCTGAGCAGTTCTTC. Protein sequence: CASSAGQGASEQFF. The whole variable domain, remainder taken from reference TRBV7-9 and TRBJ2-1, is DTGVSQNPRHKITKRGQNVTFRCDPISEHNRLYWYRQTLGQGPEFLTYFQNEAQLEKSRLLSDRFSAERPKGSFSTLEIQRTEQGDSAMYLCASSAGQGASEQFFGPGTRLTVL.

Comment on this clone: At one end the junction does not follow the germline gene, possibly because of a read error. The gene calls are TRBV11-2 and TRBJ2-3; tentatively, D is TRBD1 (6 bases). The CDR3 is made up of 11 amino acids. Germline V gives CDR1 SGHAT, CDR2 FQNNGV. The CDR3 here is CASSLTGPNAF. CDR3 nucleotides: TGTGCCAGCAGCTTGACAGGTCCGAACGCTTTT.